Following are 15 T cell receptor beta chains from one sample sequenced in a study of cytomegalovirus exposure and HLA in healthy donors. PCR involved 60 Vbeta and 13 Jbeta primers. Repertoires were generated with immunoSEQ multiplex PCR, while TCRdb's copy carries only in-frame clones and drops some. The table lists some 120,000 clones, over 70% of them singletons, with more than 1% in the top ten. The specimen was PBMCs. All receptors derive from a female donor in good health and CMV-seronegative.

This chain uses TRBV9 with TRBJ1-4; no firm D call. Germline V gene data show CDR1 as SGDLS and CDR2 as YYNGEE. The V gene lost 0 bases and the J gene lost 5 bases, with 11 bases spanning the gap. This CDR3 spans 15 amino acids. This chain's CDR3 is CASSVGNRNNEKLFF. The CDR3 DNA sequence: TGTGCCAGCAGCGTAGGGAACAGAAACAATGAAAAACTGTTTTTT.

The J gene is TRBJ1-1, the V gene TRBV4-1; D unresolved. V dropped 1 base and J dropped 1 base, with 13 bases sitting between them. The germline CDR1 and CDR2 sequences are MGHRA and YSYEKL. The CDR3 consists of 16 residues. DNA of the CDR3: TGCGCCAGCAGCCAAGCCATGACGGGAGGGAACACTGAAGCTTTCTTT. Translating gives CASSQAMTGGNTEAFF.

The chain has TRBV2 and TRBJ2-2, with 8 bases aligning to TRBD2. The CDR3 has 15 amino acids. CDR1 and CDR2 from the germline V gene are SNHLY and FYNNEI. V lost 8 bases and J lost 5; bases outside the gene matches: 10. In DNA form, the CDR3 reads TGTGCCAGCGGCGCCGGGGGGGCTAGGACCGGGGAGCTGTTTTTT. It is translated as CASGAGGARTGELFF. Full variable domain (missing parts from reference TRBV2 and TRBJ2-2): EPEVTQTPSHQVTQMGQEVILRCVPISNHLYFYWYRQILGQKVEFLVSFYNNEISEKSEIFDDQFSVERPDGSNFTLKIRSTKLEDSAMYFCASGAGGARTGELFFGEGSRLTVL.

This clone has a handful of counts. J is TRBJ1-1 and V is TRBV30; D not resolved. CDR1 is GTSNPN and CDR2 is SVGIG in the germline V gene (reference sequence). Trimming left V 3 bases short and J 1 base short, with 3 bases between. The CDR3 contains 11 residues. This chain's CDR3 is CAWRRNTEAFF. The CDR3, as DNA: TGTGCCTGGAGGAGGAACACTGAAGCTTTCTTT.

The CDR3 here is CASSSRQGTTEAFF. The CDR3 nucleotides are TGTGCCAGCAGCTCCCGACAGGGGACCACTGAAGCTTTCTTT. The chain recombines TRBV7-2 with TRBJ1-1; TRBD1 agrees at 8 bases. After removal of 4 bases from V and 4 bases from J, the junction contained 5 bases not matched to a gene. The germline CDR1 and CDR2 sequences are SGHTA and FQGNSA. This CDR3 comprises 14 residues.

This clone was observed once. This chain links TRBV9 with TRBJ2-3, with 12 bases fitting TRBD2. The CDR3 has 18 amino acids. CDR1 SGDLS and CDR2 YYNGEE come from the germline V gene. The V gene end was trimmed by 1 base and the J gene end by 4 bases; junction bases not matched to a gene: 10. In DNA form, the CDR3 reads TGTGCCAGCAGCGTAAGTTCTAGCGGGGGGGCCGTCTCAGATACGCAGTATTTT. Its protein is CASSVSSSGGAVSDTQYF. The variable domain in full, with the rest retrieved from reference TRBV9 and TRBJ2-3, is DSGVTQTPKHLITATGQRVTLRCSPRSGDLSVYWYQQSLDQGLQFLIQYYNGEERAKGNILERFSAQQFPDLHSELNLSSLELGDSALYFCASSVSSSGGAVSDTQYFGPGTRLTVL.

The chain has TRBV4-1 and TRBJ1-6; TRBD1 might be the D (5 bases). Germline-derived CDR1 and CDR2 are MGHRA and YSYEKL. The CDR3 totals 17 residues. V was pared by 3 bases and J by 1 base, with 13 bases between. The chain's CDR3 is CASSQTQGASYNSPLHF. The CDR3 region has the DNA TGCGCCAGCAGCCAGACTCAGGGTGCTTCCTATAATTCACCCCTCCACTTT.

CDR3 region: CSARGETQYF. The CDR3 nucleotides are TGCAGTGCCCGGGGAGAGACCCAGTACTTC. The gene calls are TRBV20-1 and TRBJ2-5; possibly TRBD2 for D (5 bases). This CDR3 has 10 residues. Germline CDR1 reads DFQATT; CDR2 reads SNEGSKA (reference sequence). Trimming pared 6 bases from V and 4 bases from J, leaving 6 bases between.

V usage is TRBV5-6 and J usage is TRBJ1-2; 10 bases match TRBD1. Germline values: CDR1 SGHDT, CDR2 YYEEEE. The length of the CDR3 is 14 residues. Trimming at V came to 4 bases and at J to 7 bases, leaving 7 bases not matched to a gene. CDR3 in amino acids: CASSIRDRGAGYTF. In nucleotides, the CDR3 is TGTGCCAGCAGCATCCGGGACAGGGGTGCTGGCTACACCTTC.

The chain links TRBV7-2 to TRBJ1-2; D uncertain. The ends were cut back, 6 bases at V and 8 bases at J, with 22 bases in the middle. This CDR3 has 15 amino acids. Germline loops: CDR1 SGHTA, CDR2 FQGNSA. CDR3 loop: CASSDPSRSSFGYTF. As DNA, the CDR3 is TGTGCCAGCAGTGACCCTTCGCGGTCCTCGTTCGGCTACACCTTC. Drawing the rest from reference TRBV7-2 and TRBJ1-2, the complete variable domain is GAGVSQSPSNKVTEKGKDVELRCDPISGHTALYWYRQSLGQGLEFLIYFQGNSAPDKSGLPSDRFSAERTGGSVSTLTIQRTQQEDSAVYLCASSDPSRSSFGYTFGSGTRLTVV.

This chain joins TRBV19 and TRBJ2-3; D perhaps matches TRBD2 (6 bases). Germline lookup yields CDR1 LNHDA and CDR2 SQIVND (reference sequence). The ends were cut back, 0 bases at V and 13 bases at J, with 17 bases in the middle. CDR3 length: 14 residues. Here the CDR3 DNA reads TGTGCCAGTAGTATAGATCGATGGGCGGGACCAAAGTATTTT. Translating gives CASSIDRWAGPKYF.

The chain links TRBV6-1 to TRBJ2-7, with 10 nucleotides matching TRBD2. CDR3 size: 15 residues. Trimming at V came to 4 bases and at J to 3 bases, leaving 6 bases not matched to a gene. Germline loops: CDR1 MNHNS, CDR2 SASEGT. The CDR3 is CASSGSGTSVYEQYF. The CDR3 bases are TGTGCCAGCAGTGGCTCCGGGACTAGCGTCTACGAGCAGTACTTC.

The CDR3 DNA sequence: TGTGCCAGCAGCACCCGAAAGGCCGGGGCCCGGGGGGAAAAACTGTTTTTT. The encoded protein is CASSTRKAGARGEKLFF. J is TRBJ1-4 and V is TRBV11-1; D is perhaps TRBD1 (5 bases). Trimming stripped 5 bases from V and 8 bases from J, with 24 bases between. Per the germline V gene, CDR1 is SGHAT and CDR2 is FQDESV (reference sequence). The CDR3 spans 17 residues.

The V and J genes are TRBV19 and TRBJ2-7; 9 bases are a match to TRBD2. Germline V gives CDR1 LNHDA, CDR2 SQIVND (reference sequence). After removal of 3 bases from V and 0 bases from J, the junction contained 12 bases not matched to a gene. This CDR3 region has 18 residues. DNA of the CDR3: TGTGCCAGTAGTATGCGTCGGATAGCGGGGGACAGCTCCTACGAGCAGTACTTC. Translation gives CASSMRRIAGDSSYEQYF.

The rearrangement links TRBV11-3 to TRBJ2-1, with D possibly TRBD1 on 6 matching bases. The CDR3 spans 16 residues. Per germline, CDR1 SGHNT and CDR2 YENEEA. The V and J ends lost 0 bases and 3 bases respectively, with 12 bases between them. This chain's CDR3 is CASSLEEGVGYNEQFF. DNA of the CDR3: TGTGCCAGCAGCTTAGAAGAGGGGGTAGGCTACAATGAGCAGTTCTTC. Complete variable domain (other parts from reference TRBV11-3 and TRBJ2-1): EAGVVQSPRYKIIEKKQPVAFWCNPISGHNTLYWYLQNLGQGPELLIRYENEEAVDDSQLPKDRFSAERLKGVDSTLKIQPAELGDSAVYLCASSLEEGVGYNEQFFGPGTRLTVL.